This note documents a single T cell receptor beta chain sequence. The antigen remains undetermined. The sample comes from a study of cytomegalovirus exposure and HLA in healthy donors. Study-level points and caveats: Researchers counted 150 to 200 TCR beta chains as cytomegalovirus-associated. For cytomegalovirus status, the classifier reportedly gave diagnoses with high specificity and sensitivity.

Per the germline V gene, CDR1 is LNHNV and CDR2 is YYDKDF (reference sequence). The CDR3 loop spans 13 amino acids. Trimming took off 2 bases at V and 3 bases at J, with 8 bases between the two ends. It was with 60 Vbeta and 13 Jbeta primers that the PCR ran. The protocol was immunoSEQ multiplex PCR, while the TCRdb copy is restricted to in-frame clones and leaves out a portion. This table holds some 110,000 clones, around 80% found once. The chain combines TRBV15 with TRBJ2-7, with D hard to call. Material: PBMCs. The sequence came from a man aged 55 to 70 in good health and CMV-seronegative. The CDR3 reads CATSRPGRYEQYV. CDR3 DNA: TGTGCCACCAGCAGACCGGGTCGCTACGAGCAGTACGTC.